This T cell receptor beta chain was captured in a study of shared clonotypes between healthy human individuals. Turning to the study itself: Three CD4 naive, three CD4 memory, two CD8 naive and one CD8 memory plate were used per donor.

Germline CDR1 SNHLY, CDR2 FYNNEI. Trimming took off 6 bases at V and 7 bases at J, with 15 bases between the two ends. This CDR3 is 13 amino acids long. 150 to 250 ng DNA, 25,000 to 30,000 T cell genomes, went into each sorted-subset replicate PCR. The assay was immunoSEQ multiplex PCR, and TCRdb's table has in-frame clones only and misses some. Of 550,000 to 800,000 clones in the sample, roughly 70% are singletons; the top ten hold approximately 1.6%. This TCR came from a woman under 40 in good health. The V call is TRBV2, the J call TRBJ1-1; no clear D. Sequenced: memory CD4+ T cells sorted from blood. The subset is: CD45RA-negative fraction. The CDR3 nucleotides read TGTGCCAGCAGGACGGGTCCTGAAGTTGAAGCTTTCTTT. Encoded protein: CASRTGPEVEAFF.